The clone carrying this TCR beta chain was observed many times. The antigen is not known. This specimen belongs to a study of early T cells in non-severe SARS-CoV-2 infection. Overall study: Sequencing used unsorted whole-blood bulk RNA, so chains lack pairing.

Study-level findings and limits: There was a bias toward anti-spike CD8 responses in VDJdb matching, which missed private and CD4 specificities.

Researchers attached unique molecular identifiers to individual cDNA molecules. TCRdb called the 5' RACE reads again in MiXCR, with one record for every CDR3 protein. Found here are 30,000 to 40,000 distinct CDR3 sequences, approximately 7.9% of them singletons; the top ten hold approximately 13%. The CDR3 spans 15 residues. V was cut by 1 base and J by 1 base, with 9 bases left in between. Per the germline V gene, CDR1 is KGHDR and CDR2 is SFDVKD. The input for sequencing was whole blood, taken at baseline. The receptor's source is an adult who was a healthcare worker with PCR-confirmed SARS-CoV-2 infection or an uninfected control (not recorded which). The chain joins TRBV24-1 to TRBJ2-5; D possibly corresponds to TRBD1 (6 bases). The CDR3 DNA reads as TGTGCCACCAGTGATTTAAGGACAGCCCAAGAGACCCAGTACTTC. Translated: CATSDLRTAQETQYF.